This T cell receptor beta chain derives from a study of control samples from healthy donors and cancer patients. The data were produced by immunoSEQ multiplex PCR, yet TCRdb's version contains in-frame clones alone and is incomplete. This sample has approximately 97,000 clones; 90% to 95% occur once, and the top ten carry about 2.5%. The CDR3 totals 14 residues. Trimming took off 7 bases at V and 3 bases at J, with 15 bases between the two ends. Germline V CDR1 and CDR2: MNHEY, SVGAGI. The chain uses TRBV6-5 and TRBJ1-1; D may be TRBD1 (5 bases). This receptor was identified in a woman younger than 35 in good health. Sample: blood. This CDR3 is CASTPRGVDTEAFF. CDR3 coding DNA: TGTGCCAGCACGCCCCGGGGGGTGGACACTGAAGCTTTCTTT.